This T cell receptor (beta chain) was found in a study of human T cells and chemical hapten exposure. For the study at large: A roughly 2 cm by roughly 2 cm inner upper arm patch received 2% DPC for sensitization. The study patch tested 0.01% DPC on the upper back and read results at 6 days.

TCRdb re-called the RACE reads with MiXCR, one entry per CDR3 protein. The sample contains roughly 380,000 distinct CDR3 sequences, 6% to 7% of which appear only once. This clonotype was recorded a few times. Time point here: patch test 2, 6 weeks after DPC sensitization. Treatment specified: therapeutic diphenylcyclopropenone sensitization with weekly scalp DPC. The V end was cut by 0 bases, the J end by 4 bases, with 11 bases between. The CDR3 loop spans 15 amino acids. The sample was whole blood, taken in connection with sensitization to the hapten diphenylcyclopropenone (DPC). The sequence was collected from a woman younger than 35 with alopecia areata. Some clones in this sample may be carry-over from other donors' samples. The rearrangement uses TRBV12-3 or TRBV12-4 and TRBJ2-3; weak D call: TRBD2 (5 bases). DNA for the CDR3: TGTGCCAGCAGTTTAGCCCCGCTAGCCCCAGATACGCAGTATTTT. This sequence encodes CASSLAPLAPDTQYF.